The 8 T cell receptor beta chains below all came from one sample that was sequenced in a study of CD8 T cells in ankylosing spondylitis. MiXCR was run by TCRdb on the 5' RACE reads, yielding one entry per CDR3 protein. In the table there are 250,000 or so distinct CDR3 sequences, approximately 24% of which are singletons. Sequencing input: blood, either unsorted or a sorted T cell fraction (not recorded which). The source is a male donor with ankylosing spondylitis or in good health (not recorded which).

In the case of this clonotype: Possible read error: a much larger clone is one base away. The DNA for the CDR3 is TGCGCCAGCAGTCCCTTGACTAGCACAGATACGCAGTATTTT. This codes for CASSPLTSTDTQYF. The chain carries TRBV10-2 and TRBJ2-3; the D is unclear. The germline V gene has CDR1 WSHSY and CDR2 SAAADI. The CDR3 totals 14 residues. Trimming took off 5 bases at V and 0 bases at J, with 9 bases between the two ends.

J is TRBJ2-1 and V is TRBV7-8; the D is unclear. Trimming stripped 0 bases from V and 6 bases from J, with 12 bases between. This CDR3 has 15 residues. The germline CDR1 and CDR2 sequences are SGHVS and FQNEAQ. The CDR3 nucleotides read TGTGCCAGCAGCTTAGCCTGGGAAAGCCTCAATGAGCAGTTCTTC. Its protein product is CASSLAWESLNEQFF. Variable domain in full (rest from reference TRBV7-8 and TRBJ2-1): GAGVSQSPRYKVAKRGQDVALRCDPISGHVSLFWYQQALGQGPEFLTYFQNEAQLDKSGLPSDRFFAERPEGSVSTLKIQRTQQEDSAVYLCASSLAWESLNEQFFGPGTRLTVL.

V is TRBV6-1 and J is TRBJ2-7; no clear D. From germline, CDR1 is MNHNS and CDR2 SASEGT. Trimming removed 5 bases from V and 6 bases from J, with 8 bases in between. The CDR3 extends over 11 amino acids. The DNA of the CDR3 is TGTGCCAGCAGTTTACGGCTCGAGCAGTACTTC. Translation: CASSLRLEQYF.

At least ten counts were recorded for this clonotype. This sequence joins TRBV7-7 and TRBJ1-4; 10 bases align to TRBD1. V was clipped by 5 bases and J by 12 bases; unmatched bases: 6. This CDR3 region has 13 residues. Germline V CDR1 and CDR2: SSHAT, FNYEAQ (reference sequence). The CDR3 here is CASSRTGGEELFF. The CDR3 region has the DNA TGTGCCAGCAGCCGGACAGGGGGTGAGGAACTGTTTTTT.

The chain links TRBV4-1 to TRBJ1-1; D gene ambiguous. Trimming left V 3 bases short and J 5 bases short, with 10 bases between. In germline, CDR1 is MGHRA, CDR2 YSYEKL. The CDR3 loop spans 13 amino acids. CDR3 sequence: CASSHPGDTEAFF. The CDR3 nucleotides read TGCGCCAGCAGCCACCCGGGAGATACTGAAGCTTTCTTT.

J is TRBJ2-4 and V is TRBV15, with D perhaps matching TRBD1 (5 bases). The CDR3 covers 15 residues. Germline loops: CDR1 LNHNV, CDR2 YYDKDF (reference sequence). Deletions cut 1 base from V and 2 bases from J, with 9 bases between. The CDR3 reads CATSRVGASKNIQYF. The CDR3 DNA is TGTGCCACCAGCAGAGTTGGGGCCTCCAAAAACATTCAGTACTTC. Full variable domain (rest looked up from reference TRBV15 and TRBJ2-4): DAMVIQNPRYQVTQFGKPVTLSCSQTLNHNVMYWYQQKSSQAPKLLFHYYDKDFNNEADTPDNFQSRRPNTSFCFLDIRSPGLGDTAMYLCATSRVGASKNIQYFGAGTRLSVL.

At least ten counts were recorded for this clonotype. The chain has TRBV5-4 and TRBJ2-7; 8 bases are a match to TRBD1. CDR1 and CDR2 (germline): SGHNT, YYREEE (reference sequence). Trimming removed 3 bases from V and 4 bases from J; junction bases left unmatched: 6. This CDR3 has 14 residues. The CDR3 loop reads CASSSGQGKYEQYF. In nucleotides, the CDR3 is TGTGCCAGCAGCTCCGGACAGGGCAAATACGAGCAGTACTTC.

This clonotype has only a few counts. V is TRBV12-3 or TRBV12-4 and J is TRBJ2-5; TRBD2 agrees at 12 bases. V was clipped by 4 bases and J by 5 bases; unmatched bases: 5. The CDR3 is made up of 15 amino acids. The CDR3 here is CASSSRLAGVETQYF. The CDR3 DNA is TGTGCCAGCAGTTCCAGACTAGCGGGGGTGGAGACCCAGTACTTC.